These 14 T cell receptor beta chains came from one sample sequenced in a study of T cells after yellow fever vaccination. MiXCR, run by TCRdb on the 5' RACE reads, gives a single entry per CDR3 protein. The top ten hold under 4% of the sample, which has some 300,000 distinct CDR3 sequences, approximately 11% seen once. The material was CD4+ T cells sorted from PBMCs, obtained 45 days after the yellow fever booster vaccination. Receptors originate from a man younger than 35 who received the YFV17D yellow fever vaccine.

The V gene is TRBV6-2 or TRBV6-3, the J gene TRBJ2-7, with D perhaps TRBD1 (6 bases). This CDR3 has 14 residues. V lost 5 bases and J 3 bases, leaving 14 bases between the germline ends. Germline V gene lookup returns CDR1 MNHEY and CDR2 SVGEGT. The CDR3 coding sequence is TGTGCCAGCAGTCAGGGGTACCCCCTCTACGAGCAGTACTTC. Protein sequence: CASSQGYPLYEQYF.

The chain carries TRBV7-2 and TRBJ2-1; 10 bases are shared with TRBD1. From germline, CDR1 is SGHTA and CDR2 FQGNSA. This CDR3 is built from 15 residues. V trimming: 4 bases; J trimming: 3 bases; junction bases outside the gene matches: 3. The CDR3 sequence: CASSSGQGDYNEQFF. In nucleotides, the CDR3 is TGTGCCAGCAGCTCTGGACAGGGGGACTACAATGAGCAGTTCTTC. Complete variable domain (other parts from reference TRBV7-2 and TRBJ2-1): GAGVSQSPSNKVTEKGKDVELRCDPISGHTALYWYRQSLGQGLEFLIYFQGNSAPDKSGLPSDRFSAERTGGSVSTLTIQRTQQEDSAVYLCASSSGQGDYNEQFFGPGTRLTVL.

The chain couples TRBV12-3 or TRBV12-4 to TRBJ1-3; D call uncertain. Trimming took off 6 bases at V and 0 bases at J, with 18 bases between the two ends. The CDR3 has 17 amino acids. Written as DNA, the CDR3 is TGTGCCAGCAGAGTCCGACGCCTCAGAGCCTCTGGAAACACCATATATTTT. Amino acid sequence: CASRVRRLRASGNTIYF.

The chain combines TRBV5-6 with TRBJ2-7; D is undetermined. Germline lookup yields CDR1 SGHDT and CDR2 YYEEEE. The CDR3 has 11 amino acids. Trimming pared 4 bases from V and 5 bases from J, leaving 7 bases between. CDR3 residues: CASSLFNEQYF. In nucleotides, the CDR3 is TGTGCCAGCAGCCTATTCAACGAGCAGTACTTC.

The rearrangement joins TRBV2 to TRBJ2-1; 8 positions agree with TRBD2. Trimming removed 7 bases from V and 6 bases from J; junction bases left unmatched: 5. Germline V CDR1 and CDR2: SNHLY, FYNNEI. This CDR3 has 13 amino acids. CDR3 bases: TGTGCCAGCAACCAGCGGGGGACCAATGAGCAGTTCTTC. This encodes CASNQRGTNEQFF. Full variable domain (outside the CDR3, taken from reference TRBV2 and TRBJ2-1): EPEVTQTPSHQVTQMGQEVILRCVPISNHLYFYWYRQILGQKVEFLVSFYNNEISEKSEIFDDQFSVERPDGSNFTLKIRSTKLEDSAMYFCASNQRGTNEQFFGPGTRLTVL.

There are a few counts of this clonotype. The V gene is TRBV12-3 or TRBV12-4, the J gene TRBJ2-2, with 7 bases lining up with TRBD2. The CDR3 runs 17 residues. J gave up 1 base and V 2 bases, and 7 bases lay outside the gene matches. The CDR3 bases are TGTGCCAGCAGTTTAACCCCACGCGGGGGGAACACCGGGGAGCTGTTTTTT. Residues: CASSLTPRGGNTGELFF.

The V gene is TRBV6-6, the J gene TRBJ1-2; no reliable D call. The V and J ends lost 7 bases and 3 bases respectively, with 6 bases between them. Germline CDR1 MNHNY, CDR2 SVGAGI (reference sequence). This CDR3 has 11 amino acids. In DNA form, the CDR3 reads TGTGCCAGCACCATGGACTATGGCTACACCTTC. It translates to CASTMDYGYTF.

This chain joins TRBV24-1 and TRBJ2-1; D not resolved. Germline-derived CDR1 and CDR2 are KGHDR and SFDVKD. This CDR3 region has 15 residues. V was shortened by 5 bases and J by 0 bases, with 10 bases between the two germline ends. The CDR3 nucleotides read TGTGCCACCAGTGGAGCCGGCAGCTCCTACAATGAGCAGTTCTTC. It yields the protein CATSGAGSSYNEQFF.

The chain recombines TRBV5-5 with TRBJ2-4; either TRBD1 or TRBD2 may supply D (5 bases each). V was clipped by 5 bases and J by 4 bases, with 13 bases between them. Germline V gene data show CDR1 as SGHKS and CDR2 as YYEKEE (reference sequence). This CDR3 has 14 residues. CDR3: CASSTWGKKNIQYF. CDR3 coding DNA: TGTGCCAGCAGTACCTGGGGGAAGAAAAACATTCAGTACTTC.

Ten or more counts support this clonotype. The V and J genes are TRBV29-1 and TRBJ1-1; tentatively, D is TRBD1 (6 bases). The V gene's germline CDR1 is SQVTM and CDR2 ANQGSEA. This CDR3 region has 11 residues. Trimming pared 6 bases from V and 11 bases from J, leaving 16 bases between. CDR3 in amino acids: CSVNREVSAFF. CDR3 bases: TGCAGCGTCAACAGGGAGGTGAGCGCTTTCTTT.

There are a few counts of this clonotype. The J gene is TRBJ2-3, the V gene TRBV30; TRBD1 is a possible D gene (6 bases). With 5 bases removed from V and 4 bases from J, the gap between germline ends came to 16 bases. The germline V gene encodes CDR1 GTSNPN and CDR2 SVGIG (reference sequence). The CDR3 is made up of 14 amino acids. CDR3 in DNA: TGTGCCTGGGGAACAGGGTCCACGGCAGATACGCAGTATTTT. This encodes CAWGTGSTADTQYF.

J is TRBJ1-6 and V is TRBV11-2, with 7 bases fitting TRBD1. Losses at the gene ends were 2 bases for V and 8 bases for J; bases not matched to a gene: 6. The germline CDR1 and CDR2 sequences are SGHAT and FQNNGV. This CDR3 contains 15 residues. The CDR3 nucleotides read TGTGCCAGCAGCTTAATTGGGACAGAGGATTCACCCCTCCACTTT. It is translated as CASSLIGTEDSPLHF.

The gene calls are TRBV5-1 and TRBJ1-1; D gene ambiguous. This CDR3 region has 15 residues. Trimming shortened V by 4 bases and J by 0 bases, and 13 bases separated the two germline ends. The germline V gene has CDR1 SGHRS and CDR2 YFSETQ. As DNA, the CDR3 is TGCGCCAGCAGCCCCGCGCCTGGGATGAACACTGAAGCTTTCTTT. This translates into CASSPAPGMNTEAFF.

V and J are TRBV6-2 or TRBV6-3 and TRBJ1-6; a possible D gene is TRBD1 (5 bases). The ends were cut back, 4 bases at V and 7 bases at J, with 17 bases in the middle. The CDR3 runs 16 residues. The germline V gene has CDR1 MNHEY and CDR2 SVGEGT. The CDR3 coding sequence is TGTGCCAGCAGTTCCTATCCGACAGCTGGAAATTCACCCCTCCACTTT. It encodes CASSSYPTAGNSPLHF.